The clone carrying this TCR beta chain was counted between two and nine times. In TCRdb, the reads were re-called with MiXCR into one record per CDR3 protein. The sample carries under 850,000 distinct CDR3 sequences, roughly 35% recorded once. The data stem from a study of T cell repertoires in cytomegalovirus infection. Germline assignment: CDR1 SGHVS and CDR2 FQNEAQ. V gave up 5 bases and J gave up 2 bases, with 13 bases separating them. This CDR3 region has 15 residues. Sequencing was done on a sample of PBMCs. This receptor was identified in a human donor in good health (CMV status not recorded). Some clones in this sample may be carry-over from other donors' samples. J is TRBJ1-5 and V is TRBV7-8; tentatively, D is TRBD1 (5 bases). Here the CDR3 reads CASSLVQAGNQPQHF. CDR3 coding DNA: TGTGCCAGCAGCCTCGTACAGGCGGGCAATCAGCCCCAGCATTTT.